This TCR beta chain was sequenced for a study of T cell repertoires in cytomegalovirus infection. For the study at large: Through public TCR beta signatures, both CMV infection and matching HLA type were indicated.

This clonotype was detected only a few times. Its antigen remains unknown. Study outcomes and limitations: HLA-C-restricted CMV-specific TCR beta clonotypes were dominant in the ex vivo response.

Germline CDR1 SEHNR, CDR2 FQNEAQ (reference sequence). The CDR3 runs to 15 residues. V lost 5 bases, J lost 5 bases, and 16 bases lay in between. TCRdb recomputed calls from the reads with MiXCR, one row per CDR3 protein. The data hold more than 150,000 distinct CDR3 sequences, with about 21% observed a single time. The TCR was taken from a human donor in good health (CMV status not recorded). Some clones in this sample may be carry-over from other donors' samples. Material: PBMCs. The chain recombines TRBV7-9 with TRBJ2-1; D unresolved. The CDR3 is CASSHPLGPDNEQFF. The CDR3 bases are TGTGCCAGCAGCCATCCCCTCGGGCCTGACAATGAGCAGTTCTTC.